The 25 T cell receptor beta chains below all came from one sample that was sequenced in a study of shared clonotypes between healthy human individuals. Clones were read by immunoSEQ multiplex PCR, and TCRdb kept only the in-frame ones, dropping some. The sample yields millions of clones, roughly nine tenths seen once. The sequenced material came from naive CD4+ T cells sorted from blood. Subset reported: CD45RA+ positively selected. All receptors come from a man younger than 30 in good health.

CDR3 sequence reads: CASSRDRADSGAFF. CDR3 nucleotide sequence: TGTGCCAGCAGTCGTGACAGGGCAGATTCTGGAGCTTTCTTT. V is TRBV6-1 and J is TRBJ1-1; 7 bases are shared with TRBD1. The length of the CDR3 is 14 residues. V shed 5 bases, J shed 10 bases, and the junction held 13 bases outside the gene matches. Per the germline V gene, CDR1 is MNHNS and CDR2 is SASEGT.

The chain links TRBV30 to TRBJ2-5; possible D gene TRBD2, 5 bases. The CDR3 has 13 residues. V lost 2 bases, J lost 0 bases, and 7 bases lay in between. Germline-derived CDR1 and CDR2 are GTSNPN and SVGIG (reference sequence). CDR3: CAWSPGNQETQYF. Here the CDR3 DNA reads TGTGCCTGGAGTCCGGGAAACCAAGAGACCCAGTACTTC. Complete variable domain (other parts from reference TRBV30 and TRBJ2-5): SQTIHQWPATLVQPVGSPLSLECTVEGTSNPNLYWYRQAAGRGLQLLFYSVGIGQISSEVPQNLSASRPQDRQFILSSKKLLLSDSGFYLCAWSPGNQETQYFGPGTRLLVL.

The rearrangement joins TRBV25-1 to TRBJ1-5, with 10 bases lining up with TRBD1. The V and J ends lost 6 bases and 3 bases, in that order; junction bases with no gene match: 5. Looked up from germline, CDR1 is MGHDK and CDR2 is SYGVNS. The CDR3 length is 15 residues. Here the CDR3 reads CASSLDRGLNQPQHF. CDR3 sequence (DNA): TGTGCCAGCAGCTTAGACAGGGGGCTCAATCAGCCCCAGCATTTT.

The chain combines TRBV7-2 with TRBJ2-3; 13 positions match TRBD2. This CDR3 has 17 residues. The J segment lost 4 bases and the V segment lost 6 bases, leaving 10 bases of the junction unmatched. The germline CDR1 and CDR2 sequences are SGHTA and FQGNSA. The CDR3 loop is CASRLAGGTGIADTQYF. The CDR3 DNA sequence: TGTGCCAGCAGACTAGCGGGGGGGACTGGCATCGCAGATACGCAGTATTTT.

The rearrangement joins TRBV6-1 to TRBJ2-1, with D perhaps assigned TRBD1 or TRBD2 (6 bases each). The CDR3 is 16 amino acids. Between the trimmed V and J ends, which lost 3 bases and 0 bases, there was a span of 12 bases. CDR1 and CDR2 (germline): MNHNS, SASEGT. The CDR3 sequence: CASSEGKGGSYNEQFF. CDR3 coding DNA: TGTGCCAGCAGTGAGGGGAAGGGGGGCTCCTACAATGAGCAGTTCTTC.

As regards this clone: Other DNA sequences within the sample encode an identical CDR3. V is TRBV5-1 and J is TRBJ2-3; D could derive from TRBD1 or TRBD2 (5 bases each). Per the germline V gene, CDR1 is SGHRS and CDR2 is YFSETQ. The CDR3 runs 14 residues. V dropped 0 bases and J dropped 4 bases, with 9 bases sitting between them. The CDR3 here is CASSLGGRSDTQYF. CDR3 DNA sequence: TGCGCCAGCAGCTTGGGGGGACGGTCAGATACGCAGTATTTT. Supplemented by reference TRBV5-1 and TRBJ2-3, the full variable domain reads KAGVTQTPRYLIKTRGQQVTLSCSPISGHRSVSWYQQTPGQGLQFLFEYFSETQRNKGNFPGRFSGRQFSNSRSEMNVSTLELGDSALYLCASSLGGRSDTQYFGPGTRLTVL.

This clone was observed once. CDR3 DNA sequence: TGTGCCTGGAGTGAGGGTAGAAAAGAGACCCAGTACTTC. Translating gives CAWSEGRKETQYF. The rearrangement links TRBV30 to TRBJ2-5; no firm D call. Germline CDR1 reads GTSNPN; CDR2 reads SVGIG (reference sequence). Trimming pared 1 base from V and 3 bases from J, leaving 9 bases between. The CDR3 is made up of 13 amino acids.

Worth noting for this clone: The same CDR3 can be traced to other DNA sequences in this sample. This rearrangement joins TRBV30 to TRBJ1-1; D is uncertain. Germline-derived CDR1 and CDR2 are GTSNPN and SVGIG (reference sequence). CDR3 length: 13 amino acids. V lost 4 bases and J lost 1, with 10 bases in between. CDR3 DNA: TGTGCCTGGACGGGCCAAGGGAACACTGAAGCTTTCTTT. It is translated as CAWTGQGNTEAFF.

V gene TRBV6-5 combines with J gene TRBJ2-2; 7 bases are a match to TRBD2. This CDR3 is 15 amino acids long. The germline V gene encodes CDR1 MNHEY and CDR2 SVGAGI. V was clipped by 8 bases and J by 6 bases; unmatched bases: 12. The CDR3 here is CASLGSAGVPGELFF. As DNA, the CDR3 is TGTGCCAGCCTGGGGTCTGCGGGAGTGCCCGGGGAGCTGTTTTTT.

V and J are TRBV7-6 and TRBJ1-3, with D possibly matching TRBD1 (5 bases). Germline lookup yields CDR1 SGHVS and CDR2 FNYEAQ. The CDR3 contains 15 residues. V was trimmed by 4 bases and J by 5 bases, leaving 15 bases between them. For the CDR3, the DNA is TGTGCCAGCAGCTCAGGCGTTCCAGGGAGAAACACCATATATTTT. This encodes CASSSGVPGRNTIYF.

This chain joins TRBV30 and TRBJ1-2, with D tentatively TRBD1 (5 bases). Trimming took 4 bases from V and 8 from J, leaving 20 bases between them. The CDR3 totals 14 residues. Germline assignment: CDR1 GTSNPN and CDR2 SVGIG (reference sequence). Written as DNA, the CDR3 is TGTGCCTGGAATTATGGAGGGGCATCACACGGCTACACCTTC. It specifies CAWNYGGASHGYTF. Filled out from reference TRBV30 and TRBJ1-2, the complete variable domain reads SQTIHQWPATLVQPVGSPLSLECTVEGTSNPNLYWYRQAAGRGLQLLFYSVGIGQISSEVPQNLSASRPQDRQFILSSKKLLLSDSGFYLCAWNYGGASHGYTFGSGTRLTVV.

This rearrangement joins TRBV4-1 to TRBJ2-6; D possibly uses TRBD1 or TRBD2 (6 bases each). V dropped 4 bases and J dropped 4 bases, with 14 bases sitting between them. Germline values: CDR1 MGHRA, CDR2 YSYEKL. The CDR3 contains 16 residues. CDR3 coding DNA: TGCGCCAGCAGCCCCTCAGGGGCGGGGGGGGCCAACGTCCTGACTTTC. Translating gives CASSPSGAGGANVLTF.

CDR3 bases: TGCAGTGCTAGTTTCGGAAGCGAGCAGTACTTC. Translating gives CSASFGSEQYF. J is TRBJ2-7 and V is TRBV20-1; D remains unclear. The V gene lost 3 bases and the J gene lost 6 bases, with 9 bases spanning the gap. This CDR3 comprises 11 residues. Germline CDR1 reads DFQATT; CDR2 reads SNEGSKA (reference sequence).

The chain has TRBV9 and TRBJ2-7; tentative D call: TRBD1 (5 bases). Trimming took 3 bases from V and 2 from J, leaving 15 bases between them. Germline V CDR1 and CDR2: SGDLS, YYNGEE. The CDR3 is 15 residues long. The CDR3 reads CASSEGLTGTYEQYF. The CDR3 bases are TGTGCCAGCAGCGAGGGCCTAACAGGAACCTACGAGCAGTACTTC.

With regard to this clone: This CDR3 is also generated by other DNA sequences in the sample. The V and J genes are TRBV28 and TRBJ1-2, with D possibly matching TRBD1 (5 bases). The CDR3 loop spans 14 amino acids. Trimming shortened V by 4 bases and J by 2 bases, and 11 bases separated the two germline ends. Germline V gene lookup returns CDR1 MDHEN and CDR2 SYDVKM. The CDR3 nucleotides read TGTGCCAGCAGTTCCCCGGACACAAACTATGGCTACACCTTC. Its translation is CASSSPDTNYGYTF.

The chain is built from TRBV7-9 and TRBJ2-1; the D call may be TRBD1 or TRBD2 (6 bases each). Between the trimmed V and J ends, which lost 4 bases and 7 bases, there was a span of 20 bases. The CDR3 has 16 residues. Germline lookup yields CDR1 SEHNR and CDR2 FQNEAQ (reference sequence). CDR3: CASSSQGWGDMNEQFF. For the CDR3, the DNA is TGTGCCAGCAGCTCGCAGGGGTGGGGGGACATGAATGAGCAGTTCTTC.

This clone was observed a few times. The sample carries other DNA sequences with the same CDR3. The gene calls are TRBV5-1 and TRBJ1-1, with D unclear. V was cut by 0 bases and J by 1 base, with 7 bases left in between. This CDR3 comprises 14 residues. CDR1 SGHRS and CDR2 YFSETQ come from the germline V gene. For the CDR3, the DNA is TGCGCCAGCAGCTTGGCTGTAGGGAACACTGAAGCTTTCTTT. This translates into CASSLAVGNTEAFF.

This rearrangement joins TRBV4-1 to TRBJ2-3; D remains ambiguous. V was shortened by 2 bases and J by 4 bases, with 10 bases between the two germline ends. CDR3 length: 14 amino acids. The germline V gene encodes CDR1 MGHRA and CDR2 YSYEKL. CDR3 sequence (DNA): TGCGCCAGCAGCCAACGTAGCACCGCAGATACGCAGTATTTT. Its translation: CASSQRSTADTQYF.

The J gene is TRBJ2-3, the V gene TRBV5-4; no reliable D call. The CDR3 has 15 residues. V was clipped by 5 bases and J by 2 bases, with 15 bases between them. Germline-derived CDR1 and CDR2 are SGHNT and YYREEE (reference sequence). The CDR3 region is CASRSGLTPTDTQYF. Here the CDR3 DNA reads TGTGCCAGCAGGTCGGGCCTCACACCCACAGATACGCAGTATTTT.

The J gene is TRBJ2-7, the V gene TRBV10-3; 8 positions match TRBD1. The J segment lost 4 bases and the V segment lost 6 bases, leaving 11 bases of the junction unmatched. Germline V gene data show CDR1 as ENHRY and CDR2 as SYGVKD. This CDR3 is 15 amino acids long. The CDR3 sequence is CAIRAGTGFSYEQYF. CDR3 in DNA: TGTGCCATCAGAGCCGGGACAGGCTTTTCTTACGAGCAGTACTTC.

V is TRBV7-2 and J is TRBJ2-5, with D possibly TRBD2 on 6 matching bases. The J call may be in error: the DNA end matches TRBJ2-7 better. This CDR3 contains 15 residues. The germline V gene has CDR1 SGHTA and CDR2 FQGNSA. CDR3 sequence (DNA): TGTGCCAGCAGCTTAAAGGGACTGGGGGCCTACGAGCAGTACTTC. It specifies CASSLKGLGAYEQYF.

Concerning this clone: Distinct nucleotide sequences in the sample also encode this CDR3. The CDR3: CSATDNEQFF. DNA of the CDR3: TGCAGTGCTACTGACAATGAGCAGTTCTTC. The V call is TRBV20-1, the J call TRBJ2-1; the D is unclear. This CDR3 comprises 10 residues. V was pared by 4 bases and J by 5 bases, with 3 bases between. The germline gives CDR1 DFQATT, CDR2 SNEGSKA (reference sequence).

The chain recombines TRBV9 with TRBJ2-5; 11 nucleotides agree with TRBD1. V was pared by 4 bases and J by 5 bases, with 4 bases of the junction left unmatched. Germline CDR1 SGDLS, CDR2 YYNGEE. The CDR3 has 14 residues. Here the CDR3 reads CASSRGQGAETQYF. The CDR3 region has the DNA TGTGCCAGCAGCCGCGGACAGGGGGCTGAGACCCAGTACTTC.

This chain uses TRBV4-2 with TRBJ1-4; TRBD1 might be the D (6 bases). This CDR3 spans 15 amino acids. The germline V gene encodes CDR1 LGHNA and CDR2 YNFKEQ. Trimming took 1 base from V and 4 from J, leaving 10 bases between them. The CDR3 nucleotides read TGTGCCAGCAGCCAAGGACAGGCGTATAATGAAAAACTGTTTTTT. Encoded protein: CASSQGQAYNEKLFF.

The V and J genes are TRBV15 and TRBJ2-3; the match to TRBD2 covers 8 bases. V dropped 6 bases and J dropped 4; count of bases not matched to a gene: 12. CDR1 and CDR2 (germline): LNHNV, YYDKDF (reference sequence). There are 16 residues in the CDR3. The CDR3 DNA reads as TGTGCCACCAGTGTTTTTGCGGGGGGCGGGGCAGATACGCAGTATTTT. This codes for CATSVFAGGGADTQYF.